What follows describes a single TCR beta chain. CDR1 and CDR2 from the germline V gene are WNHNN and SYGVQD (reference sequence). The CDR3 has 15 amino acids. Unmatched junction bases numbered 6, after V lost 3 bases and J lost 3 bases. This record belongs to a study of blood T cell repertoires in COVID-19. Study background: Nucleic acid was either cDNA or gDNA, and it came from T cells, B-cell-depleted T cells, or PBMCs.

Some clones are missing from TCRdb's copy, which holds only in-frame ones; the method was immunoSEQ multiplex PCR. The table includes 250,000 to 300,000 clones, around 84% detected once. Two negative PCRs, clearance, or symptom resolution had been documented for recovered Cohort 3 donors. This receptor was taken from a man between 18 and 35 years old who had recovered from COVID-19. Sequencing was done on a sample of PBMCs or T cells enriched from blood (not recorded which). The chain employs TRBV10-1 and TRBJ2-3, with 7 bases identical to TRBD2. The CDR3 protein is CASSEGASGTDTQYF. CDR3 coding DNA: TGCGCCAGCAGTGAAGGGGCTAGCGGAACAGATACGCAGTATTTT.